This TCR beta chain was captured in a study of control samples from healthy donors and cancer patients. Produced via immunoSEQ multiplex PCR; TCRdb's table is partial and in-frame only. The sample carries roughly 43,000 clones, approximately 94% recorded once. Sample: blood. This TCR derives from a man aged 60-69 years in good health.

This chain's CDR3 is CASIEQTVGGGELFF. In DNA form, the CDR3 reads TGTGCCAGCATAGAGCAAACAGTCGGTGGCGGGGAGCTGTTTTTT. The V and J genes are TRBV2 and TRBJ2-2; no clear D. This CDR3 has 15 amino acids. The ends were cut back, 7 bases at V and 7 bases at J, with 19 bases in the middle. Germline values: CDR1 SNHLY, CDR2 FYNNEI.